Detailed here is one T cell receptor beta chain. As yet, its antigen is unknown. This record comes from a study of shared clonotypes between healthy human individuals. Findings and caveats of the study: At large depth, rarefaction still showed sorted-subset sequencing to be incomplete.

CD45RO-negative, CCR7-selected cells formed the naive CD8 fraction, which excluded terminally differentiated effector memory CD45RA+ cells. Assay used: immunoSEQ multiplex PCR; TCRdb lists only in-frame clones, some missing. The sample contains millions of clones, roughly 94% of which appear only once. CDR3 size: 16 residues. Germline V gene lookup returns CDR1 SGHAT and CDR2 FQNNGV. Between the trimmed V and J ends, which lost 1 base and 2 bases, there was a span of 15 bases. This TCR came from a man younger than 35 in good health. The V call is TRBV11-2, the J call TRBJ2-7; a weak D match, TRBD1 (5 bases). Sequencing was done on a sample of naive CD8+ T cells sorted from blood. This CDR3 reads CASSLVDGHDTYEQYF. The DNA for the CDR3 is TGTGCCAGCAGCTTAGTGGACGGACACGATACCTACGAGCAGTACTTC.